This T cell receptor (beta chain) was retrieved from a study of T-cell reconstitution after alpha-beta-depleted transplantation in children. In this sample, this clonotype turned up many times. The CDR3 is made up of 15 amino acids. Per the germline V gene, CDR1 is ENHRY and CDR2 is SYGVKD. J lost 2 bases, V lost 4 bases, and 5 bases had no gene match. The library targeted TCRbeta and was prepared with unique molecular identifiers. TCRdb passed the PCR reads through MiXCR, listing each CDR3 protein once. The data show roughly 180,000 distinct CDR3 sequences, about 14% seen once. The receptor was derived from a human donor who donated a stem cell graft to a child with acute lymphoblastic leukemia. The chain carries TRBV10-3 and TRBJ1-1; TRBD1 agrees at 9 bases. The sequenced sample was PBMCs from the stem cell graft donor, obtained from the stem cell graft. This CDR3 is CAISGGQGLNTEAFF. The CDR3 bases are TGTGCCATCAGTGGGGGACAGGGCTTAAACACTGAAGCTTTCTTT.